The source of this TCR beta chain is a study of shared clonotypes between healthy human individuals (dated by TCRdb to the early 2020s). Background for the entire study: A few men and a couple of women, aged 18 to 49 years, made up the cohort. To increase sequencing depth and limit assay-specific biases, TCR repertoire library preparation and sequencing were carried out by different laboratories using diverse techniques. For each donor, CD4 naive and CD4 memory were each run on three plates, CD8 naive on two plates, and CD8 memory on one plate. Blood TCR repertoires of roughly five healthy adults were deeply sequenced to estimate repertoire size and the extent of clonotype sharing between individuals. Between about 0.8 and 9.5 billion PBMCs per donor were obtained by leukapheresis. Paper-wide results and their limitations: Sampling was restricted to blood, and TCR repertoires in tissues likely differ from the TCR repertoires found in blood. Clonotypes shared by all four sorted-subset donors showed higher generation probabilities than non-shared clonotypes. Because the study included only a small number of donors, the genetic and exposure-history diversity represented was limited. Sharing across four donors was observed for around 5% of naive CD4, under 4% of naive CD8, about 2.5% of memory CD4, and over 0.3% of memory CD8 clonotypes. Pairwise subsampling indicated that sequencing depth was expected to affect the degree of clonotype sharing among donors. Naive subsets generally had larger estimated clonotype richness than memory subsets did. Even with the large sequencing depth, rarefaction of the sorted-subset datasets indicated that sequencing was incomplete.

Details on this clone: Its antigen specificity is not known. No base quality information exists; no much larger clone differs at one position.

Compared with germline, V lacks 4 bases and J lacks 3 bases; bases without a gene match: 15. CDR1 and CDR2 are read off the germline V gene as SNHLY and FYNNEI. Including the terminal cysteine and phenylalanine, the CDR3 comprises 18 residues. Only the CDR3 region is kept as DNA, spanning 54 bases read in frame from base 1. Using the deep immunoSEQ assay, TCR CDR3 regions were amplified from genomic DNA by multiplex PCR. For each cell subset, the extracted genomic DNA was distributed evenly across all wells of several immunoSEQ 96-well plates, and each plate served as one replicate. For sorted subsets, each replicate PCR was loaded with roughly 190 ng genomic DNA, equivalent to 30,000 or so T cell genomes. Purified libraries were measured with a Qubit 3.0 fluorometer, size-checked on a Bioanalyzer 2100, and measured again with the KAPA Library Quantification kit. A separate single-read 150-cycle Illumina NextSeq 550 flow cell was used to sequence each immunoSEQ 96-well plate. The authors' pipeline ran thus. Because the immunoSEQ output included only junctional sequences and no quality scores, the filtering could not be the same as the filtering used for full-length reads. To assign V/J genes and CDR3, sequences were annotated using PyIR, a Python wrapper for IgBLAST v1.9, with IMGT germline references. Any read was removed if the V/J assignment was weak (E-value above 1e-6), the CDR3 was missing, or the read contained stop codons, out-of-frame junctions, or ambiguous translated residues. V3J clonotypes were defined as sequences sharing an identical inferred V gene, J gene, and CDR3 amino acid sequence. To compute the percentage overlap between repertoires, the number of shared unique clonotypes was divided by the size of the smaller repertoire. Three approaches were used to assess repertoire richness: RTK rarefaction, the Chao1 estimator, and Recon v2.1 estimates of unobserved clonotypes. Generation probabilities were computed with OLGA for all TCRbeta clonotypes obtained by the gDNA method from four donors. The clones in this table, taken by TCRdb from immuneACCESS, are in-frame only. Not every clone is retained; where verified, under half of the shortfall comes from an unresolved V gene, and the cause of the rest is unknown. That table supplies the V and J calls and clone size; D and trimming were determined from the DNA. The sample has roughly 600,000 clones on record, nearly 98% of them singletons. The top ten constitute 0.3% of the sample.

CD8 naive samples were obtained by positive selection for CCR7 among CD45RO-negative cells, yielding a CD45RA+CCR7+ population from which TemRA cells were excluded. The donors were healthy, HIV-negative adults who had no recently reported acute infections or vaccinations. Only Caucasian adults living in Nashville, Tennessee, USA were represented among the donors. Blood was collected by leukapheresis, and PBMCs were isolated by Ficoll-Histopaque density gradient centrifugation and then cryopreserved in liquid nitrogen vapor phase. Analytical flow cytometry was used to check the purity and quantity of every magnetically sorted T cell population. From each sorted fraction, genomic DNA was isolated and quantified by UV absorbance on a Nanodrop 2000c.

What was sequenced was naive CD8+ T cells sorted from blood. The cell subset or site label here, explained by the study, means: CD45RA+CCR7+. The V gene is TRBV2 and the J gene is TRBJ2-7, with 10 bases matching TRBD2. This clonotype originated in a man aged 25-45 years in good health. The DNA sequence is TGTGCCAGCAGTGGAGCGGGAGGGCCGGATCGTTGGATCTACGAGCAGTACTTC. This gives the protein CASSGAGGPDRWIYEQYF.